Each of the 32 T cell receptor beta chains below was sequenced from the same sample in a study of T cell responses to AZD1222 COVID-19 vaccine. The protocol was immunoSEQ multiplex PCR, while the TCRdb copy is restricted to in-frame clones and leaves out a portion. Of tens of thousands of clones in the sample, 80% to 90% were seen once. The source was peripheral blood, collected on day 0 of AZD1222 vaccination. The receptors here all came from an adult in good health.

This clone has a handful of counts. This chain joins TRBV18 and TRBJ2-4; D not certain. V shed 0 bases and J shed 0 bases, with 3 bases lying between them. Germline CDR1 KGHSH, CDR2 LQKENI. The CDR3 has 14 residues. The CDR3 sequence: CASSPPQAKNIQYF. The DNA for the CDR3 is TGTGCCAGCTCACCACCCCAAGCCAAAAACATTCAGTACTTC.

This rearrangement joins TRBV2 to TRBJ1-6; D call uncertain. Germline CDR1 reads SNHLY; CDR2 reads FYNNEI. The V end lost 9 bases, the J end lost 8 bases, and 14 bases lay between the germline ends. CDR3 length equals 13 residues. The CDR3, as DNA: TGTGCCAGTCAACGAACAGTAGATTCACCCCTCCACTTT. It codes for CASQRTVDSPLHF.

This chain connects TRBV5-6 to TRBJ1-1; the D gene is possibly TRBD1 (6 bases). Germline V lookup: CDR1 SGHDT, CDR2 YYEEEE. The CDR3 contains 15 residues. Trimming removed 0 bases at V and 10 bases at J, with 19 bases between. CDR3: CASSLGGRGILGAFF. In nucleotides, the CDR3 is TGTGCCAGCAGCTTGGGCGGGAGGGGGATTCTAGGAGCTTTCTTT. The full variable domain, its missing parts supplied by reference TRBV5-6 and TRBJ1-1, is DAGVTQSPTHLIKTRGQQVTLRCSPKSGHDTVSWYQQALGQGPQFIFQYYEEEERQRGNFPDRFSGHQFPNYSSELNVNALLLGDSALYLCASSLGGRGILGAFFGQGTRLTVV.

The chain joins TRBV14 to TRBJ2-5; D possibly corresponds to TRBD2 (6 bases). Trimming pared 2 bases from V and 1 base from J, leaving 14 bases between. Germline V gives CDR1 SGHDN, CDR2 FVKESK. The CDR3 has 16 residues. The CDR3 region has the DNA TGTGCCAGCAGCCAACGGCGGGGAGTCCGCCAAGAGACCCAGTACTTC. Translating gives CASSQRRGVRQETQYF.

The J gene is TRBJ1-5, the V gene TRBV6-5; TRBD1 might be the D (6 bases). Per the germline V gene, CDR1 is MNHEY and CDR2 is SVGAGI. V lost 5 bases and J lost 0, with 8 bases in between. This CDR3 contains 14 residues. The CDR3 spells CASSRTASNQPQHF. CDR3 sequence (DNA): TGTGCCAGCAGTCGGACAGCTAGCAATCAGCCCCAGCATTTT.

The CDR3 protein is CASSQEINLNTGELFF. Here the CDR3 DNA reads TGTGCCAGCAGCCAAGAGATAAACCTGAACACCGGGGAGCTGTTTTTT. The rearrangement links TRBV4-2 to TRBJ2-2; D gene unclear. CDR3 length: 16 amino acids. The V and J ends lost 0 bases and 1 base respectively, with 9 bases between them. Germline CDR1 reads LGHNA; CDR2 reads YNFKEQ.

The chain links TRBV7-8 to TRBJ1-1; TRBD1 matches 9 bases. Germline lookup yields CDR1 SGHVS and CDR2 FQNEAQ. The CDR3 has 17 residues. Trimming removed 5 bases from V and 1 base from J; junction bases left unmatched: 11. For the CDR3, the DNA is TGTGCCAGCAGCCCCCGGGACAGGGCCAATAAGAACACTGAAGCTTTCTTT. Amino acids: CASSPRDRANKNTEAFF.

The rearrangement joins TRBV3-1 (or the pseudogene TRBV3-2) to TRBJ1-1; TRBD1 matches 10 bases. Germline-derived CDR1 and CDR2 are LGHDT and YNNKEL (reference sequence). The CDR3 consists of 15 residues. V was clipped by 3 bases and J by 5 bases; unmatched bases: 6. CDR3 in amino acids: CASSHRDRGRTEAFF. CDR3 nucleotides: TGTGCCAGCAGCCATCGAGACAGGGGGCGAACTGAAGCTTTCTTT.

The V gene is TRBV15, the J gene TRBJ1-1, with D perhaps TRBD1 (6 bases). The germline V gene encodes CDR1 LNHNV and CDR2 YYDKDF (reference sequence). CDR3 length equals 15 residues. V was clipped by 1 base and J by 1 base, with 10 bases between them. DNA of the CDR3: TGTGCCACCAGCAGAGCGAGGACAGCGAACACTGAAGCTTTCTTT. Translating it yields CATSRARTANTEAFF. The variable domain in full, with the rest retrieved from reference TRBV15 and TRBJ1-1, is DAMVIQNPRYQVTQFGKPVTLSCSQTLNHNVMYWYQQKSSQAPKLLFHYYDKDFNNEADTPDNFQSRRPNTSFCFLDIRSPGLGDTAMYLCATSRARTANTEAFFGQGTRLTVV.

The V call is TRBV4-2, the J call TRBJ1-4; the D gene is possibly TRBD1 (6 bases). CDR3 length: 16 residues. V lost 0 bases and J 4 bases, leaving 12 bases between the germline ends. CDR1 and CDR2 from the germline V gene are LGHNA and YNFKEQ. CDR3 loop: CASSQDSPGDNEKLFF. In DNA, the CDR3 is TGTGCCAGCAGCCAAGATTCCCCAGGGGATAATGAAAAACTGTTTTTT.

CDR3 coding DNA: TGTGCCAGTAGTATTGTGTCGGGGCATGAGCAGTACTTC. It yields the protein CASSIVSGHEQYF. This sequence joins TRBV19 and TRBJ2-7; perhaps D is TRBD1 or TRBD2 (5 bases each). Trimming shortened V by 3 bases and J by 7 bases, and 13 bases separated the two germline ends. This CDR3 contains 13 residues. Looked up from germline, CDR1 is LNHDA and CDR2 is SQIVND (reference sequence).

This clone was counted a single time. This chain links TRBV19 with TRBJ2-3; 8 nucleotides line up with TRBD2. Germline V gene sequence: CDR1 LNHDA, CDR2 SQIVND (reference sequence). With 2 bases clipped from V and 2 bases from J, the junction kept 12 bases outside the gene matches. CDR3 length: 18 residues. The CDR3 reads CASSIRVSGSDPTDTQYF. The DNA for the CDR3 is TGTGCCAGTAGTATAAGGGTGAGCGGGAGCGACCCCACAGATACGCAGTATTTT.

The chain joins TRBV9 to TRBJ1-4; D uncertain. V lost 0 bases and J lost 6, with 9 bases in between. The V gene's germline CDR1 is SGDLS and CDR2 YYNGEE. The CDR3 is made up of 14 amino acids. The CDR3 coding sequence is TGTGCCAGCAGCGTAGGGAATGGGGATGAAAAACTGTTTTTT. Its protein is CASSVGNGDEKLFF.

The rearrangement joins TRBV27 to TRBJ1-1; possibly TRBD1 for D (5 bases). The germline V gene has CDR1 MNHEY and CDR2 SMNVEV (reference sequence). The ends were cut back, 5 bases at V and 7 bases at J, with 20 bases in the middle. The CDR3 sequence is 15 residues long. In nucleotides, the CDR3 is TGTGCCAGCAGTGCGAAGCCGGGACTCTACAATGAAGCTTTCTTT. Translation: CASSAKPGLYNEAFF.

There are a few counts of this clone. The chain couples TRBV5-1 to TRBJ2-1, with TRBD1 matching 9 bases. The junction had 5 bases not matched to a gene; V was cut back by 4 bases and J by 6 bases. Germline CDR1 SGHRS, CDR2 YFSETQ. The CDR3 extends over 14 amino acids. The DNA for the CDR3 is TGCGCCAGCAGCGGGACAGGGTTGGCCAATGAGCAGTTCTTC. Protein product: CASSGTGLANEQFF.

The rearrangement uses TRBV6-6 and TRBJ1-2; D might be TRBD1 (6 bases). Trimming left V 4 bases short and J 8 bases short, with 17 bases between. The CDR3 length is 14 residues. Per the germline V gene, CDR1 is MNHNY and CDR2 is SVGAGI (reference sequence). The CDR3 DNA is TGTGCCAGCAGTTTGTGGGGGCCTCAGGGAGGCTACACCTTC. The encoded protein is CASSLWGPQGGYTF.

This sequence joins TRBV28 and TRBJ2-7; 8 bases align to TRBD1. The length of the CDR3 is 16 residues. Looked up from germline, CDR1 is MDHEN and CDR2 is SYDVKM. The V and J ends lost 7 bases and 3 bases, in that order; junction bases with no gene match: 14. The CDR3 region is CASNPPPGQEFYEQYF. The CDR3 DNA follows: TGTGCCAGCAATCCTCCCCCGGGACAGGAGTTCTACGAGCAGTACTTC.

The chain employs TRBV4-2 and TRBJ2-5, with 8 bases fitting TRBD2. Germline values: CDR1 LGHNA, CDR2 YNFKEQ. V lost 4 bases and J lost 3; bases outside the gene matches: 4. This CDR3 region has 14 residues. The CDR3 DNA reads TGTGCCAGCAGCCTTGGGACTAGTAAAGAGACCCAGTACTTC. Encoded protein: CASSLGTSKETQYF.

V usage is TRBV6-5 and J usage is TRBJ2-2; possible D gene TRBD1, 5 bases. Germline-derived CDR1 and CDR2 are MNHEY and SVGAGI. V lost 0 bases and J lost 3, with 11 bases in between. The CDR3 spans 16 residues. The CDR3 coding sequence is TGTGCCAGCAGTTACTCTACAGGCTATTACACCGGGGAGCTGTTTTTT. The encoded protein is CASSYSTGYYTGELFF.

This rearrangement joins TRBV5-4 to TRBJ2-7; 10 bases are shared with TRBD2. This CDR3 spans 13 amino acids. V lost 5 bases and J lost 6; bases outside the gene matches: 5. Germline V gives CDR1 SGHNT, CDR2 YYREEE (reference sequence). CDR3 residues: CASSKRGGREQYF. The CDR3, as DNA: TGTGCCAGCAGTAAGCGGGGGGGGCGCGAGCAGTACTTC.

V gene TRBV11-2 combines with J gene TRBJ2-7; TRBD2 matches 9 bases. This CDR3 contains 14 residues. Germline V gene data show CDR1 as SGHAT and CDR2 as FQNNGV. Trimming removed 8 bases from V and 1 base from J; junction bases left unmatched: 6. As DNA, the CDR3 is TGTGCCAGCCGCCGGCTAGCGGGGTCCTACGAGCAGTACTTC. It yields the protein CASRRLAGSYEQYF.

The chain links TRBV19 to TRBJ2-6; 8 positions match TRBD1. Trimming removed 5 bases from V and 4 bases from J; junction bases left unmatched: 4. The CDR3 is 15 residues long. Germline V gene sequence: CDR1 LNHDA, CDR2 SQIVND (reference sequence). CDR3 sequence: CASSDRGTGANVLTF. Written as DNA, the CDR3 is TGTGCCAGTAGTGACAGGGGTACCGGGGCCAACGTCCTGACTTTC.

The rearrangement uses TRBV2 and TRBJ1-5; tentative D call: TRBD1 (6 bases). With 0 bases removed from V and 7 bases from J, the gap between germline ends came to 13 bases. CDR1 and CDR2 from the germline V gene are SNHLY and FYNNEI. This CDR3 has 15 amino acids. CDR3 sequence (DNA): TGTGCCAGCAGTGAAGCTCGGGGGGCTGGGCAGCCCCAGCATTTT. The encoded protein is CASSEARGAGQPQHF.

The chain has TRBV5-6 and TRBJ1-2, with 8 positions matching TRBD1. The V segment lost 0 bases and the J segment 7 bases; nucleotides outside the gene matches: 2. The germline V gene has CDR1 SGHDT and CDR2 YYEEEE. This CDR3 is 13 amino acids long. CDR3 sequence reads: CASSLGDRGGYTF. In nucleotides, the CDR3 is TGTGCCAGCAGCTTGGGCGACAGGGGTGGCTACACCTTC.

This clone was counted between two and nine times. The genes are TRBV19 and TRBJ2-1, with D possibly being TRBD2 (6 bases). This CDR3 has 16 residues. Germline V lookup: CDR1 LNHDA, CDR2 SQIVND (reference sequence). V was cut by 5 bases and J by 0 bases, with 14 bases left in between. The CDR3 bases are TGTGCCAGTAGTCCCCTCGGGGGAAGCTCCTACAATGAGCAGTTCTTC. Translation: CASSPLGGSSYNEQFF.

The V gene is TRBV29-1, the J gene TRBJ2-7, with a weak D call TRBD1 (5 bases). Germline assignment: CDR1 SQVTM and CDR2 ANQGSEA. The V gene lost 8 bases and the J gene lost 3 bases, with 23 bases spanning the gap. The CDR3 is made up of 15 amino acids. The CDR3 is CSLWVHQGDHYEQYF. In DNA, the CDR3 is TGCAGCTTATGGGTGCATCAGGGCGACCACTACGAGCAGTACTTC.

CDR3 sequence reads: CATKEETYEQYF. In DNA form, the CDR3 reads TGTGCCACCAAAGAGGAGACCTACGAGCAGTACTTC. The chain combines TRBV2 with TRBJ2-7; the D is unclear. Germline assignment: CDR1 SNHLY and CDR2 FYNNEI. The V gene lost 10 bases and the J gene lost 2 bases, with 12 bases spanning the gap. The CDR3 has 12 residues. Full variable domain (remainder filled in from reference TRBV2 and TRBJ2-7): EPEVTQTPSHQVTQMGQEVILRCVPISNHLYFYWYRQILGQKVEFLVSFYNNEISEKSEIFDDQFSVERPDGSNFTLKIRSTKLEDSAMYFCATKEETYEQYFGPGTRLTVT.

This clone came up a few times. This chain joins TRBV2 and TRBJ1-3, with D unclear. The CDR3 totals 15 residues. The germline V gene has CDR1 SNHLY and CDR2 FYNNEI. Trimming removed 1 base from V and 0 bases from J, with 7 bases in between. The CDR3 reads CASSEEYYSGNTIYF. In DNA form, the CDR3 reads TGTGCCAGCAGTGAAGAGTACTACTCTGGAAACACCATATATTTT.

The genes are TRBV28 and TRBJ1-2; 7 nucleotides line up with TRBD1. Trimming at V came to 4 bases and at J to 0 bases, leaving 8 bases not matched to a gene. This CDR3 spans 16 amino acids. Germline values: CDR1 MDHEN, CDR2 SYDVKM. CDR3 sequence reads: CASSYVWDRPNYGYTF. Written as DNA, the CDR3 is TGTGCCAGCAGTTACGTCTGGGACAGACCTAACTATGGCTACACCTTC.

The chain links TRBV7-9 to TRBJ1-5; no firm D call. The CDR3 runs 15 residues. Germline lookup yields CDR1 SEHNR and CDR2 FQNEAQ (reference sequence). Trimming shortened V by 1 base and J by 3 bases, and 10 bases separated the two germline ends. CDR3 region: CASSLGGRDNQPQHF. The CDR3 DNA reads as TGTGCCAGCAGCTTAGGAGGGAGGGACAATCAGCCCCAGCATTTT.

The J gene is TRBJ2-7, the V gene TRBV6-5; D perhaps matches TRBD1 (6 bases). The V end lost 6 bases, the J end lost 3 bases, and 18 bases lay between the germline ends. This CDR3 contains 15 residues. Germline V gene sequence: CDR1 MNHEY, CDR2 SVGAGI. CDR3 loop: CASRYTGQGLYEQYF. The CDR3 coding sequence is TGTGCCAGCAGATATACGGGACAAGGCCTCTACGAGCAGTACTTC.

This sequence joins TRBV2 and TRBJ2-5; D not resolved. CDR3 length equals 14 residues. The V gene's germline CDR1 is SNHLY and CDR2 FYNNEI. V gave up 6 bases and J gave up 1 base, with 12 bases separating them. CDR3 nucleotide sequence: TGTGCCAGCAGCCTGGACCGCTCCCAAGAGACCCAGTACTTC. Translated: CASSLDRSQETQYF.